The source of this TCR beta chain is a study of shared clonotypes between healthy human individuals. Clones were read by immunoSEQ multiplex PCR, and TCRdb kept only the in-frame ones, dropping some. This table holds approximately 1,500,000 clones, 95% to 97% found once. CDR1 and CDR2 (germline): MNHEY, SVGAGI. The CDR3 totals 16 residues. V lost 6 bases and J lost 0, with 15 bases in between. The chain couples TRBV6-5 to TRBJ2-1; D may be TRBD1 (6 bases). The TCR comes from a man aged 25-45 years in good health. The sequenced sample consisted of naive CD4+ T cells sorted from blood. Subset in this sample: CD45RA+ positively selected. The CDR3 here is CASRYETGNSYNEQFF. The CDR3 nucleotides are TGTGCCAGCAGATACGAGACAGGAAACTCCTACAATGAGCAGTTCTTC.